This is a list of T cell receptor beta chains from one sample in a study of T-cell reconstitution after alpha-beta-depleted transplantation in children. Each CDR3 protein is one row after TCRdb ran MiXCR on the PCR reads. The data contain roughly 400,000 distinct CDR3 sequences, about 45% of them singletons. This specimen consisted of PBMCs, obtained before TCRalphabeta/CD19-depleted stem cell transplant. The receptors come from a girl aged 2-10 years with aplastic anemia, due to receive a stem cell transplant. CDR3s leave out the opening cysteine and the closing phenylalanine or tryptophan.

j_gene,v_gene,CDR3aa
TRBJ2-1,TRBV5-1,ASSLGPRGLSYNEQF
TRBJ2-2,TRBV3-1,ASSQLAGLANTGELF
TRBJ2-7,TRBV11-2,ASSLQYLAVYEQY
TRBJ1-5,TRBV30,AWSRRPNQPQH
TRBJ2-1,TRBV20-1,SAPGLAGGPGTDEQF
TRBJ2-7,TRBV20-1,SAARDIENEQY
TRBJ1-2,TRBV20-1,SASVSNYGYT
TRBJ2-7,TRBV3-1,ASSDDSGYGEQY
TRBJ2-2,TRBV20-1,SASTGYGGELF
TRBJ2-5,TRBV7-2,ASSSWAGGPEETQY
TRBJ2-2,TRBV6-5,SSSYTAGELF
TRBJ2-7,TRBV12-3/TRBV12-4,ASSLAIGREQY
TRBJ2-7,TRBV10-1,ASSEAGGNYEQY
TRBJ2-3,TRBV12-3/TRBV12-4,ASSLVALAGYTDTQY
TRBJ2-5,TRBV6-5,ASSYGTGPGETQY
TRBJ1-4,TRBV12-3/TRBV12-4,ASSLRTATNEKLF
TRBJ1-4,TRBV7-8,ASSPIEGEKLF
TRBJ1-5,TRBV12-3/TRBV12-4,ASTLGGGNQPQH
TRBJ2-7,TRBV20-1,SARKGLAGLEVSYEQY
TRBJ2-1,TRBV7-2,ASSLMAGGRNEQF
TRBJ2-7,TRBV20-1,SAWMGGGYEQY
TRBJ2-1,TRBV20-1,SALTYNHGNEQF
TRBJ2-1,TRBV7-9,ASSFLGTSGMDEQF
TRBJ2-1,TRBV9,ASSAGTYNEQF
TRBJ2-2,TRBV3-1,ASSQTVGLTGELF
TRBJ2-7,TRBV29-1,SVVPNSGYEQY
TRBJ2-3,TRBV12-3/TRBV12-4,ASSFGGSPDTQY
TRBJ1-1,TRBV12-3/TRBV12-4,ASRTRARPEAF
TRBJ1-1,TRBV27,ASSRQSTGTEAF
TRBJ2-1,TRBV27,ASSLSLAGNEQF
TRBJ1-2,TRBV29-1,SVTGGSPWGYT
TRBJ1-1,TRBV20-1,SASVDMNTEAF
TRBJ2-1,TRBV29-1,SVDGRTSGRPLRSYNEQF
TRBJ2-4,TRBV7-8,ASSLVGREDIQY
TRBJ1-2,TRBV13,ASSSGQVDGYT
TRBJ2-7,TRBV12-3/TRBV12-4,ASSRDRDKNYEQY
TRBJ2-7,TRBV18,ASSPVSPVAYEQY
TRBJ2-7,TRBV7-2,ASSLRGQGVYEQY
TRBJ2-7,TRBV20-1,SAQGGRMGTYEQY
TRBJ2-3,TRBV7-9,ASSSSGREDADTQY
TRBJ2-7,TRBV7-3,ASSLGPREAYEQY
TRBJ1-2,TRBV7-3,ASSLDETVGYT
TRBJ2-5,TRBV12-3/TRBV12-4,ASSSGTSGRAGETQY
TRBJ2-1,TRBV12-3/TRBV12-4,ASSFLGTIRNEQF
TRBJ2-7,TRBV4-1,ASSQASSRRTYEQY
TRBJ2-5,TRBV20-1,SARDIQPPETQY
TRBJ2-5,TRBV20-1,SEQGQQETQY
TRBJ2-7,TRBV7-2,ASSLVHASSYEQY
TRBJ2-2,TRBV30,AWTMRVSYTGELF
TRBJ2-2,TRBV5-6,ASSRGVREGRTGELF
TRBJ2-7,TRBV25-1,ASSGLAGGRHSYEQY
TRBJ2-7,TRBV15,ATSRPGQGLNEQY
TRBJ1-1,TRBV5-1,ASSLVHSNTEAF
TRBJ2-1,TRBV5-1,ASSPSNGGSNQQF
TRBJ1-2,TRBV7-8,ASSHIKRTGYGYT
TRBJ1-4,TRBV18,ASSPKLGTEDEKLF